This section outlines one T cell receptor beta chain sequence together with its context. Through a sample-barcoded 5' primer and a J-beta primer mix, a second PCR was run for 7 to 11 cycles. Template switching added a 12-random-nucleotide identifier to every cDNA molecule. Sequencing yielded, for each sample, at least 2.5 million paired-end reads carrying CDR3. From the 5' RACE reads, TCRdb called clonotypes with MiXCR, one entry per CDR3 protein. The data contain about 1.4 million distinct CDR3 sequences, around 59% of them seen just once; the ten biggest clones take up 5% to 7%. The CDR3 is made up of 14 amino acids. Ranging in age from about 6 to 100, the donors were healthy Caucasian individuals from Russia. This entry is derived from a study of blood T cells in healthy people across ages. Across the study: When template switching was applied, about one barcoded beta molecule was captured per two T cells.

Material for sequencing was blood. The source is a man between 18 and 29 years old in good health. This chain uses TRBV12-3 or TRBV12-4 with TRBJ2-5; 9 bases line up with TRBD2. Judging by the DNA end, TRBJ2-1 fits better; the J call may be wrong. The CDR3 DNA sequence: TGTGCCAGCAGATCCTTAGCGGGGGTAGAGACCCAGTTCTTC. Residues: CASRSLAGVETQFF.